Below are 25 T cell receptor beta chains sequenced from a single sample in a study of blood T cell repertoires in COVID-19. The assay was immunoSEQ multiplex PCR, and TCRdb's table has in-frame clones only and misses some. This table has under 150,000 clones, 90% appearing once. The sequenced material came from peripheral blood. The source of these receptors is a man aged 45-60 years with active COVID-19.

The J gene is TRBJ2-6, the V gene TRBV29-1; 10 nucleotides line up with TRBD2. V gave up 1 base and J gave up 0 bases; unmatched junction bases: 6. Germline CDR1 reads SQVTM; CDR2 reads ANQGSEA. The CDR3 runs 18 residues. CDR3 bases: TGCAGCGTTGAAGCTAGCGGGGGATTAATCTCTGGGGCCAACGTCCTGACTTTC. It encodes CSVEASGGLISGANVLTF.

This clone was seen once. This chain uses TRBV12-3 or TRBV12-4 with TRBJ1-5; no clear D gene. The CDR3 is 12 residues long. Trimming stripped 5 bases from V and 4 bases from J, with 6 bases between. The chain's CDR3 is CASSPYNQPQHF. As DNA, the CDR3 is TGTGCCAGCAGTCCTTATAATCAGCCCCAGCATTTT.

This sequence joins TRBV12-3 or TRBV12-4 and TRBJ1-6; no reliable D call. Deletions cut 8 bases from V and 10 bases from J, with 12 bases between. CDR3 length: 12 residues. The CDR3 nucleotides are TGTGCCAGCCGGTCTTTCGGGTCACCCCTCCACTTT. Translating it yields CASRSFGSPLHF.

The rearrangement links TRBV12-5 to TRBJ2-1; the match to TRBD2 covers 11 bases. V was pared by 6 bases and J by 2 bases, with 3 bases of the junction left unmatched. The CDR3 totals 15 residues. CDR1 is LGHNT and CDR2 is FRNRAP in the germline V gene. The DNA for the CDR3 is TGTGCTAGTGGGCTGACTAGCGGGGCCTACAATGAGCAGTTCTTC. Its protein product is CASGLTSGAYNEQFF.

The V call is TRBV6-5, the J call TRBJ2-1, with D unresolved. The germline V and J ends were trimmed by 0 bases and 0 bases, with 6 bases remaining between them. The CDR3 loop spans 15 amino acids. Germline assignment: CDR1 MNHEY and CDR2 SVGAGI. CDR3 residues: CASSYSGNSYNEQFF. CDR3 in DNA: TGTGCCAGCAGTTACTCGGGCAACTCCTACAATGAGCAGTTCTTC.

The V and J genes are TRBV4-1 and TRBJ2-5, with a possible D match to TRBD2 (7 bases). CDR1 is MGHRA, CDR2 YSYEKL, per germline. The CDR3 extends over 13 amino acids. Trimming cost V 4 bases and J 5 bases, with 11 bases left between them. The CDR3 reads CASSLGGPETQYF. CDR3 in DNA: TGCGCCAGCAGCCTCGGGGGGCCTGAGACCCAGTACTTC.

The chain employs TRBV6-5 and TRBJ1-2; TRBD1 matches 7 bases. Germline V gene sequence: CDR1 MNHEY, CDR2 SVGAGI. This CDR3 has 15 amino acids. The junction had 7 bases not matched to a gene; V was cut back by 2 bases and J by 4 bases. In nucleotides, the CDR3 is TGTGCCAGCAGTTACGGTAATGGGGACAGCTATGGCTACACCTTC. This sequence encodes CASSYGNGDSYGYTF.

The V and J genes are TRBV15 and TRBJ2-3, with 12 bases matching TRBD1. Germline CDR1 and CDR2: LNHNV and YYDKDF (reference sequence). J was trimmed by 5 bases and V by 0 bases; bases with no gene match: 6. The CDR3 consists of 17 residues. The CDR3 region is CATSRDKGQGAGDTQYF. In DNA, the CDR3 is TGTGCCACCAGCAGAGATAAGGGACAGGGGGCTGGAGATACGCAGTATTTT. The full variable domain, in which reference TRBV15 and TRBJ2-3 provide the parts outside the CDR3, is DAMVIQNPRYQVTQFGKPVTLSCSQTLNHNVMYWYQQKSSQAPKLLFHYYDKDFNNEADTPDNFQSRRPNTSFCFLDIRSPGLGDTAMYLCATSRDKGQGAGDTQYFGPGTRLTVL.

CDR3 sequence: CASTDRPEEKLFF. The CDR3 coding sequence is TGTGCCAGCACAGACAGGCCAGAAGAAAAACTGTTTTTT. The chain is built from TRBV7-9 and TRBJ1-4; D is possibly TRBD1 (6 bases). V gave up 7 bases and J gave up 8 bases, with 14 bases separating them. Germline CDR1 SEHNR, CDR2 FQNEAQ (reference sequence). This CDR3 is 13 amino acids long.

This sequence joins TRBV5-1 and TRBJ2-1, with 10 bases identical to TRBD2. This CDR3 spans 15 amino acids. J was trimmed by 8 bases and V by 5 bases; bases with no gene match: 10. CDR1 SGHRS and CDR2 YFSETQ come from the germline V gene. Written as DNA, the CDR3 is TGCGCCAGCAGATCAACCGGGACTAGCGCTGATGAGCAGTTCTTC. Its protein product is CASRSTGTSADEQFF.

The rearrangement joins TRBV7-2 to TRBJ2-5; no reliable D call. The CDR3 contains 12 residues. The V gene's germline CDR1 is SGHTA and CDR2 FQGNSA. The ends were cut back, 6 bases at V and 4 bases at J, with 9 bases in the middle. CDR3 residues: CASSAYRETQYF. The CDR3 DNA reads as TGTGCCAGCAGTGCCTACCGAGAGACCCAGTACTTC. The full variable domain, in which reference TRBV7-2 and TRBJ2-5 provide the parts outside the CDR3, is GAGVSQSPSNKVTEKGKDVELRCDPISGHTALYWYRQSLGQGLEFLIYFQGNSAPDKSGLPSDRFSAERTGGSVSTLTIQRTQQEDSAVYLCASSAYRETQYFGPGTRLLVL.

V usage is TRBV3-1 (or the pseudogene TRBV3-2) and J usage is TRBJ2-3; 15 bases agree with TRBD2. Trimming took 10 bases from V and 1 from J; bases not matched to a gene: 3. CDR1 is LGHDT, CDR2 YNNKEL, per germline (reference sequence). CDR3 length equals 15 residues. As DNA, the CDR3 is TGTGCCACCCGGACTAGCGGGGGGGGCACAGATACGCAGTATTTT. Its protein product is CATRTSGGGTDTQYF.

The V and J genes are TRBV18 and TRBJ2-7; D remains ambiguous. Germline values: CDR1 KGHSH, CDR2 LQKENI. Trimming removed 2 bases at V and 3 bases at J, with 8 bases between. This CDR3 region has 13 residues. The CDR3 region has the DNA TGTGCCAGCTCACCAGAACAGCTCTACGAGCAGTACTTC. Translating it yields CASSPEQLYEQYF.

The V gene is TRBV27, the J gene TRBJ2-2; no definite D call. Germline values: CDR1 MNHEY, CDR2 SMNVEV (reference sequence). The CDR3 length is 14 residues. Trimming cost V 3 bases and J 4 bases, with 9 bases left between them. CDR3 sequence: CASSFRQSTGELFF. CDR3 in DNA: TGTGCCAGCAGTTTCAGGCAGAGCACCGGGGAGCTGTTTTTT.

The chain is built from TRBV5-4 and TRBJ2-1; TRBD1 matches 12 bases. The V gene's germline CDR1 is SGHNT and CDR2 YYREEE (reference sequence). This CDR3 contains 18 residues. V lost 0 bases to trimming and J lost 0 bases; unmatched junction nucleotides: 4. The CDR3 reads CASSLGGQGAYSYNEQFF. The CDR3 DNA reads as TGTGCCAGCAGCTTGGGGGGACAGGGGGCATACTCCTACAATGAGCAGTTCTTC.

The CDR3 spells CASSLSGGPVDTQYF. CDR3 bases: TGCGCCAGCAGCTTGTCGGGGGGGCCGGTAGATACGCAGTATTTT. This sequence joins TRBV5-1 and TRBJ2-3; 8 positions agree with TRBD2. Trimming at V came to 1 base and at J to 5 bases, leaving 6 bases not matched to a gene. The CDR3 spans 15 residues. Germline-derived CDR1 and CDR2 are SGHRS and YFSETQ.

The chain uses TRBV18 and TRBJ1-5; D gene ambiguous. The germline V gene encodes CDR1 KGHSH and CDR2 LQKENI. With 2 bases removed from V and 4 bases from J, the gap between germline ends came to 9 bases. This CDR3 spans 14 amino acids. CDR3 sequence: CASSPVTGNQPQHF. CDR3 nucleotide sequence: TGTGCCAGCTCACCAGTGACTGGGAATCAGCCCCAGCATTTT.

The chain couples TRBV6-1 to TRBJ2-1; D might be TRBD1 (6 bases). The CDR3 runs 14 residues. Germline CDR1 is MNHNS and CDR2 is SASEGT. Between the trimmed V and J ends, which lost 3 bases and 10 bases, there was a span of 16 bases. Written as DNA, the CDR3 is TGTGCCAGCAGTGACAGGGGTCCACCGGGGGAGCAGTTCTTC. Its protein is CASSDRGPPGEQFF.

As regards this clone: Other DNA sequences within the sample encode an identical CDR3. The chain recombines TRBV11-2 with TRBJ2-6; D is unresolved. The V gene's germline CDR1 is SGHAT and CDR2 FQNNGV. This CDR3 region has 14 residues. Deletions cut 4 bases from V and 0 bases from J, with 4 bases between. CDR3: CASSSLSGANVLTF. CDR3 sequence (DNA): TGTGCCAGCAGCTCCCTCTCTGGGGCCAACGTCCTGACTTTC. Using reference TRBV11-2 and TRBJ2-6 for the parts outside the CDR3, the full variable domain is EAGVAQSPRYKIIEKRQSVAFWCNPISGHATLYWYQQILGQGPKLLIQFQNNGVVDDSQLPKDRFSAERLKGVDSTLKIQPAKLEDSAVYLCASSSLSGANVLTFGAGSRLTVL.

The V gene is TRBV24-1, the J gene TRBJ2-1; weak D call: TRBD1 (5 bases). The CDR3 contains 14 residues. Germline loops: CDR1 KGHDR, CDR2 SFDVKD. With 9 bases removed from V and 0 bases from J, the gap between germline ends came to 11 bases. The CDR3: CATSKGRSYNEQFF. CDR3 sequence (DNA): TGTGCCACCTCGAAGGGGCGCTCCTACAATGAGCAGTTCTTC.

The CDR3 spells CASSPAGQGSGYTF. The CDR3 DNA is TGTGCCAGCAGCCCAGCGGGACAGGGAAGTGGCTACACCTTC. J is TRBJ1-2 and V is TRBV7-3, with TRBD1 identical over 9 bases. Trimming cost V 5 bases and J 7 bases; bases outside gene matches: 8. CDR1 is SGHTA and CDR2 is FQGTGA in the germline V gene. This CDR3 contains 14 residues.

The CDR3: CASSIDRLYNEQFF. Written as DNA, the CDR3 is TGTGCCAGTAGTATAGACCGACTCTACAATGAGCAGTTCTTC. This chain joins TRBV19 and TRBJ2-1; D not resolved. The V and J ends lost 0 bases and 3 bases respectively, with 6 bases between them. The CDR3 has 14 amino acids. From germline, CDR1 is LNHDA and CDR2 SQIVND (reference sequence).

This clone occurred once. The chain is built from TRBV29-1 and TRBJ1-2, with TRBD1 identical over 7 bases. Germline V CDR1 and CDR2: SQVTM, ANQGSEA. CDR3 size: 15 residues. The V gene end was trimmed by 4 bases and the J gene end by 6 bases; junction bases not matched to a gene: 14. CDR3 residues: CSVGVQEGQFDGYTF. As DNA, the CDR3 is TGCAGCGTTGGGGTCCAGGAGGGACAGTTTGATGGCTACACCTTC. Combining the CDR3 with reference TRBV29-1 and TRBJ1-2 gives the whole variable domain SAVISQKPSRDICQRGTSLTIQCQVDSQVTMMFWYRQQPGQSLTLIATANQGSEATYESGFVIDKFPISRPNLTFSTLTVSNMSPEDSSIYLCSVGVQEGQFDGYTFGSGTRLTVV.

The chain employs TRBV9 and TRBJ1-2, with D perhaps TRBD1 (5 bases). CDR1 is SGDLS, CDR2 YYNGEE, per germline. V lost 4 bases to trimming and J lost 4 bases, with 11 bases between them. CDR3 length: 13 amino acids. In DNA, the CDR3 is TGTGCCAGCAGCCCGGACACTCTCTATGGCTACACCTTC. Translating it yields CASSPDTLYGYTF.

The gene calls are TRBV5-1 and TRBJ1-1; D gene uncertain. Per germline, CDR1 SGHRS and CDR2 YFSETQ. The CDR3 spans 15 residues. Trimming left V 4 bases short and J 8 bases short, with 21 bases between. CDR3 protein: CASSQFDGNGVEAFF. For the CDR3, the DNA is TGCGCCAGCAGCCAATTTGACGGAAATGGAGTGGAAGCTTTCTTT. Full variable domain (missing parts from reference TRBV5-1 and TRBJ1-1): KAGVTQTPRYLIKTRGQQVTLSCSPISGHRSVSWYQQTPGQGLQFLFEYFSETQRNKGNFPGRFSGRQFSNSRSEMNVSTLELGDSALYLCASSQFDGNGVEAFFGQGTRLTVV.